The 23 T cell receptor beta chains below were found in one sample sequenced in a study of T cells in Graves' hyperthyroidism and ophthalmopathy. The investigators amplified TCR beta CDR3 regions from RNA transcripts. During a first-round RT-PCR of the TCR CDR3, the HTBI primer set was used. TCRdb processed the multiplex PCR reads anew with MiXCR; each CDR3 protein has one entry. This sample has 700,000 to 950,000 distinct CDR3 sequences, with about a third found just once. Sequencing was carried out using blood. The origin of the receptors is a woman aged 35 to 49 with Graves' hyperthyroidism.

This clonotype was detected ten times or more. V usage is TRBV10-2 and J usage is TRBJ1-6; no reliable D call. Germline CDR1 WSHSY, CDR2 SAAADI. The V end was cut by 6 bases, the J end by 7 bases, with 16 bases between. The CDR3 contains 15 residues. Written as DNA, the CDR3 is TGCGCCAGCAGGCATCCCCGGGCTACAAATTCACCCCTCCACTTT. As protein: CASRHPRATNSPLHF.

This clonotype was seen a few times. The chain is built from TRBV20-1 and TRBJ1-5; no definite D call. Germline V gene data show CDR1 as DFQATT and CDR2 as SNEGSKA (reference sequence). Deletions cut 4 bases from V and 0 bases from J, with 16 bases between. The length of the CDR3 is 16 residues. The CDR3: CSAKNPPTNSNQPQHF. The CDR3 DNA follows: TGCAGTGCTAAAAACCCTCCAACTAATAGCAATCAGCCCCAGCATTTT.

The V call is TRBV20-1, the J call TRBJ2-5; D remains ambiguous. The germline V gene has CDR1 DFQATT and CDR2 SNEGSKA (reference sequence). Trimming left V 6 bases short and J 11 bases short, with 7 bases between. The CDR3 is 8 residues long. The CDR3 reads CSAQPQYF. CDR3 in DNA: TGCAGTGCCCAGCCACAGTACTTC.

This clonotype was observed a few times. This rearrangement joins TRBV9 to TRBJ1-1; possible D gene TRBD1, 5 bases. From germline, CDR1 is SGDLS and CDR2 YYNGEE. V lost 4 bases and J lost 5, with 18 bases in between. The length of the CDR3 is 15 residues. CDR3 in amino acids: CASSQESGGWTEAFF. The CDR3 DNA reads as TGTGCCAGCAGCCAAGAATCCGGGGGTTGGACTGAAGCTTTCTTT.

This clonotype has at least ten counts. CDR3 residues: CASSQRGEQYF. The CDR3 DNA reads TGTGCCAGCAGTCAAAGGGGAGAGCAGTACTTC. The chain links TRBV2 to TRBJ2-7, with D perhaps TRBD1 (5 bases). There are 11 residues in the CDR3. Trimming left V 5 bases short and J 7 bases short, with 9 bases between. The V gene's germline CDR1 is SNHLY and CDR2 FYNNEI.

The gene calls are TRBV2 and TRBJ1-1; TRBD1 aligns across 9 bases. The CDR3 contains 16 residues. Per the germline V gene, CDR1 is SNHLY and CDR2 is FYNNEI. J was trimmed by 11 bases and V by 7 bases; bases with no gene match: 20. CDR3 amino acids: CASTLNPGQGIEGAFF. The CDR3 bases are TGTGCCAGCACCCTGAATCCGGGACAGGGTATAGAGGGGGCTTTCTTT.

This clonotype was seen at least ten times. The V and J genes are TRBV7-9 and TRBJ2-7, with 9 bases identical to TRBD1. Germline V lookup: CDR1 SEHNR, CDR2 FQNEAQ (reference sequence). The V gene end was trimmed by 3 bases and the J gene end by 6 bases; junction bases not matched to a gene: 15. CDR3 length: 17 amino acids. CDR3 in DNA: TGTGCCAGCAGCTTCTCAGCGGGAACAGGGGGCGGGGGCGAGCAGTACTTC. Its protein is CASSFSAGTGGGGEQYF.

Notes on this clonotype: Just one base apart from a much larger clone, this may be a read error. J is TRBJ1-2 and V is TRBV7-6, with a weak D call TRBD1 (6 bases). CDR1 and CDR2 from the germline V gene are SGHVS and FNYEAQ. CDR3 length: 16 amino acids. For the CDR3, the DNA is TGTGTCAGCAGCTTAGTCGAGGTCGGGGGGCGCGATGGCTACACCTTC. Residues: CVSSLVEVGGRDGYTF.

This clonotype has a handful of counts. This chain uses TRBV29-1 with TRBJ1-4; no clear D gene. CDR3 length equals 12 residues. The ends were cut back, 2 bases at V and 7 bases at J, with 8 bases in the middle. The germline CDR1 and CDR2 sequences are SQVTM and ANQGSEA. The CDR3 loop is CSVEQNSEKLFF. As DNA, the CDR3 is TGCAGCGTTGAACAGAACAGTGAAAAACTGTTTTTT.

This clonotype was seen once. This clone may be a read error of a much larger clone one base away. The CDR3: CASSEPFSGANVLTF. For the CDR3, the DNA is TGTGCCAGCAGTGAACCTTTCTCTGGGGCCAACGTCCTGACTTTC. The V call is TRBV6-1, the J call TRBJ2-6; D gene ambiguous. The V end was cut by 2 bases, the J end by 0 bases, with 5 bases between. Germline V gives CDR1 MNHNS, CDR2 SASEGT. The CDR3 consists of 15 residues.

Points on this clonotype: A much larger clone lies one base from this, so it may be a read error. The chain has TRBV19 and TRBJ2-7; a possible D gene is TRBD2 (6 bases). The CDR3 covers 12 residues. CDR1 and CDR2 from the germline V gene are LNHDA and SQIVND (reference sequence). CDR3 protein: CTTSPGTVEQYF. For the CDR3, the DNA is TGTACCACCTCCCCAGGGACTGTCGAGCAGTACTTC. The whole variable domain, filled in from reference TRBV19 and TRBJ2-7, reads DGGITQSPKYLFRKEGQNVTLSCEQNLNHDAMYWYRQDPGQGLRLIYYSQIVNDFQKGDIAEGYSVSREKKESFPLTVTSAQKNPTAFYLCTTSPGTVEQYFGPGTRLTVT.

This clonotype was recorded many times. The chain couples TRBV6-5 to TRBJ1-1, with D possibly being TRBD1 (6 bases). Trimming shortened V by 8 bases and J by 3 bases, and 19 bases separated the two germline ends. From germline, CDR1 is MNHEY and CDR2 SVGAGI. The CDR3 sequence is 15 residues long. The CDR3 sequence: CASLRGDTGHTEAFF. As DNA, the CDR3 is TGTGCCAGCCTCAGGGGTGATACAGGGCACACTGAAGCTTTCTTT.

This clonotype was observed many times. V usage is TRBV20-1 and J usage is TRBJ1-2, with D hard to call. Germline-derived CDR1 and CDR2 are DFQATT and SNEGSKA (reference sequence). CDR3 size: 9 residues. The V and J ends lost 5 bases and 8 bases respectively, with 6 bases between them. The CDR3 here is CSAPGGYTF. DNA for the CDR3: TGCAGTGCTCCGGGGGGCTACACCTTC.

The sample holds many counts of this clonotype. The chain uses TRBV12-3 or TRBV12-4 and TRBJ1-2; no definite D call. V lost 7 bases and J 2 bases, leaving 14 bases between the germline ends. The CDR3 loop spans 14 amino acids. The CDR3 loop reads CASTPGRENYGYTF. The CDR3 nucleotides are TGTGCCAGCACCCCCGGAAGGGAGAACTATGGCTACACCTTC.

This clonotype occurred many times. V gene TRBV19 combines with J gene TRBJ2-7, with TRBD1 matching 10 bases. The CDR3 runs 15 residues. CDR1 is LNHDA, CDR2 SQIVND, per germline (reference sequence). J was trimmed by 3 bases and V by 6 bases; bases with no gene match: 8. CDR3 loop: CASSRQGATNYEQYF. DNA of the CDR3: TGTGCCAGTAGCCGACAGGGGGCAACGAACTACGAGCAGTACTTC. Together with reference TRBV19 and TRBJ2-7, the CDR3 gives the full variable domain: DGGITQSPKYLFRKEGQNVTLSCEQNLNHDAMYWYRQDPGQGLRLIYYSQIVNDFQKGDIAEGYSVSREKKESFPLTVTSAQKNPTAFYLCASSRQGATNYEQYFGPGTRLTVT.

The J gene is TRBJ1-1, the V gene TRBV5-1; 12 bases align to TRBD1. J lost 0 bases, V lost 5 bases, and 8 bases had no gene match. The germline gives CDR1 SGHRS, CDR2 YFSETQ. This CDR3 is built from 17 residues. The DNA of the CDR3 is TGCGCCAGCAGACCCGGGACAGGGGGCTGGTTGAACACTGAAGCTTTCTTT. The encoded protein is CASRPGTGGWLNTEAFF. Together with reference TRBV5-1 and TRBJ1-1, the CDR3 gives the full variable domain: KAGVTQTPRYLIKTRGQQVTLSCSPISGHRSVSWYQQTPGQGLQFLFEYFSETQRNKGNFPGRFSGRQFSNSRSEMNVSTLELGDSALYLCASRPGTGGWLNTEAFFGQGTRLTVV.

This clonotype came up a few times. V gene TRBV6-1 combines with J gene TRBJ1-2, with 7 bases matching TRBD1. Germline V CDR1 and CDR2: MNHNS, SASEGT. The CDR3 runs to 16 residues. The J segment lost 7 bases and the V segment lost 4 bases, leaving 15 bases of the junction unmatched. The CDR3, as DNA: TGTGCCAGCAGTGTCTCCTTAGACAGGGTTTTGCGTGGCTACACCTTC. Its translation is CASSVSLDRVLRGYTF.

This clonotype has just one count. A read error may explain this, as a much larger clone is one base away. The rearrangement links TRBV9 to TRBJ1-4, with unresolved D. The CDR3 runs to 15 residues. Germline V CDR1 and CDR2: SGDLS, YYNGEE. V lost 2 bases to trimming and J lost 0 bases, with 8 bases between them. This CDR3 reads CASSVPGTTNEKLFF. The DNA of the CDR3 is TGTGCCAGCAGCGTCCCTGGAACAACTAATGAAAAACTGTTTTTT.

This clonotype was counted at least ten times. This chain connects TRBV20-1 to TRBJ1-1; TRBD1 agrees at 7 bases. CDR3 size: 11 residues. Germline V CDR1 and CDR2: DFQATT, SNEGSKA (reference sequence). In DNA, the CDR3 is TGCCGAACCCAACAGGGGAACGAAGCTTTCTTT. Translating it yields CRTQQGNEAFF.

Notes on this clonotype: One base away lies a much larger clone, so this may be a sequencing read error. V usage is TRBV2 and J usage is TRBJ2-2, with D perhaps matching TRBD2 (5 bases). Trimming shortened V by 9 bases and J by 4 bases, and 15 bases separated the two germline ends. The CDR3 extends over 14 amino acids. Germline V gene lookup returns CDR1 SNHLY and CDR2 FYNNEI. The DNA for the CDR3 is TGTGCCAGTGTTCCGAGGGCCGGCACCGGGGAGCTGTTTTTT. Translation gives CASVPRAGTGELFF.

The table lists this clonotype with a count of one. Relative to the germline gene, one junction end is altered; a read error may explain this. The chain joins TRBV9 to TRBJ1-1; tentatively, D is TRBD1 (5 bases). The germline CDR1 and CDR2 sequences are SGDLS and YYNGEE. The CDR3 covers 15 residues. CDR3 amino acids: CAGSGLGVETTEAFF. Written as DNA, the CDR3 is TGTGCCGGCAGCGGCTTGGGGGTCGAGACCACTGAAGCTTTCTTT. The entire variable domain, with the rest obtained from reference TRBV9 and TRBJ1-1, is as follows: DSGVTQTPKHLITATGQRVTLRCSPRSGDLSVYWYQQSLDQGLQFLIQYYNGEERAKGNILERFSAQQFPDLHSELNLSSLELGDSALYFCAGSGLGVETTEAFFGQGTRLTVV.

This clonotype was detected a few times. The rearrangement links TRBV10-3 to TRBJ2-7; tentatively, D is TRBD1 (6 bases). The better agreement between TRBJ2-1 and the DNA end casts doubt on the J call. There are 13 residues in the CDR3. Germline V gene sequence: CDR1 ENHRY, CDR2 SYGVKD. This chain's CDR3 is CANRNTGTNEQFF. The CDR3 DNA reads TGTGCCAACAGAAACACAGGGACCAATGAGCAGTTCTTC.

V usage is TRBV27 and J usage is TRBJ1-1; D gene unclear. The CDR3 spans 17 residues. Germline-derived CDR1 and CDR2 are MNHEY and SMNVEV (reference sequence). V was pared by 2 bases and J by 5 bases, with 21 bases between. CDR3 amino acids: CASSLGQDVPLGTEAFF. In DNA form, the CDR3 reads TGTGCCAGCAGTTTAGGGCAGGACGTCCCATTGGGAACTGAAGCTTTCTTT.